One and the same sample provided the 29 T cell receptor beta chains below, sequenced in a study of cytomegalovirus exposure and HLA in healthy donors. Some clones are missing from TCRdb's copy, which holds only in-frame ones; the method was immunoSEQ multiplex PCR. The table lists 90,000 to 100,000 clones, roughly 92% of them singletons, with 1.1% in the top ten. The material sequenced was PBMCs. The receptor set was obtained from a woman aged 25 to 39 in good health and CMV-seropositive.

This clone was picked up one time. The V call is TRBV19, the J call TRBJ2-6; tentatively, D is TRBD1 (6 bases). The V gene's germline CDR1 is LNHDA and CDR2 SQIVND (reference sequence). V was shortened by 4 bases and J by 1 base, with 8 bases between the two germline ends. The CDR3 contains 15 residues. CDR3 protein: CASSTTGSGANVLTF. The CDR3 bases are TGTGCCAGTAGTACCACAGGGTCTGGGGCCAACGTCCTGACTTTC.

This clone was recorded a few times. The chain carries TRBV7-6 and TRBJ2-7, with 7 bases aligning to TRBD2. The CDR3 length is 14 residues. In germline, CDR1 is SGHVS, CDR2 FNYEAQ. Losses at the gene ends were 1 base for V and 5 bases for J; bases not matched to a gene: 5. This CDR3 reads CASSLVGGTHEQYF. Here the CDR3 DNA reads TGTGCCAGCAGCTTAGTGGGGGGGACCCACGAGCAGTACTTC.

The chain's CDR3 is CASRVKWLDTGELFF. The CDR3 DNA follows: TGTGCCAGCAGGGTCAAGTGGCTAGACACCGGGGAGCTGTTTTTT. This sequence joins TRBV7-8 and TRBJ2-2; D call uncertain. Germline CDR1 and CDR2: SGHVS and FQNEAQ. The CDR3 loop spans 15 amino acids. Trimming cost V 6 bases and J 3 bases, with 14 bases left between them.

The chain is built from TRBV7-3 and TRBJ2-7; 10 nucleotides agree with TRBD2. CDR1 SGHTA and CDR2 FQGTGA come from the germline V gene. The CDR3 length is 14 residues. Unmatched junction bases numbered 4, after V lost 5 bases and J lost 3 bases. This chain's CDR3 is CASSQAGGHYEQYF. CDR3 DNA sequence: TGTGCCAGCAGCCAAGCGGGAGGGCACTACGAGCAGTACTTC.

The chain recombines TRBV7-9 with TRBJ1-1; D gene ambiguous. Germline CDR1 and CDR2: SEHNR and FQNEAQ (reference sequence). The CDR3 has 12 amino acids. V lost 1 base and J 7 bases, leaving 7 bases between the germline ends. The CDR3 is CASSLVGLEAFF. Written as DNA, the CDR3 is TGTGCCAGCAGCTTAGTTGGACTTGAAGCTTTCTTT.

The CDR3 bases are TGTGCCAGCAGTTCTACAGGTGACCTGAATCAGCCCCAGCATTTT. Translating it yields CASSSTGDLNQPQHF. This chain uses TRBV7-9 with TRBJ1-5; D is possibly TRBD1 (5 bases). The CDR3 contains 15 residues. V was clipped by 6 bases and J by 4 bases, with 16 bases between them. CDR1 SEHNR and CDR2 FQNEAQ come from the germline V gene (reference sequence).

This chain links TRBV30 with TRBJ1-3, with D maybe TRBD1 (5 bases). This CDR3 has 13 residues. Deletions cut 1 base from V and 4 bases from J, with 8 bases between. The germline gives CDR1 GTSNPN, CDR2 SVGIG (reference sequence). As DNA, the CDR3 is TGTGCCTGGAGTGACCACAGGGGAAACACCATATATTTT. This encodes CAWSDHRGNTIYF.

This chain joins TRBV19 and TRBJ2-7, with 11 bases fitting TRBD2. V was pared by 2 bases and J by 3 bases, with 3 bases of the junction left unmatched. The CDR3 totals 15 residues. Germline assignment: CDR1 LNHDA and CDR2 SQIVND (reference sequence). The CDR3 coding sequence is TGTGCCAGTAGTATATCTCTAGCGGGAGGCTACGAGCAGTACTTC. Residues: CASSISLAGGYEQYF.

V and J are TRBV5-6 and TRBJ2-1, with 7 bases matching TRBD2. The germline V gene has CDR1 SGHDT and CDR2 YYEEEE. CDR3 length: 16 residues. V was clipped by 4 bases and J by 0 bases; unmatched bases: 7. The CDR3 nucleotides are TGTGCCAGCAGCGGGGACGGCGGGAGCTCCTACAATGAGCAGTTCTTC. As protein: CASSGDGGSSYNEQFF.

The chain joins TRBV18 to TRBJ2-1; 14 nucleotides match TRBD2. The CDR3 has 14 amino acids. J gave up 12 bases and V 3 bases, and 4 bases lay outside the gene matches. The germline V gene encodes CDR1 KGHSH and CDR2 LQKENI. DNA for the CDR3: TGTGCCAGCTCACCCGGGACTAGCGGGAGAGTGCAGTTCTTC. Its protein is CASSPGTSGRVQFF.

The genes are TRBV10-3 and TRBJ2-3; 8 bases agree with TRBD1. V trimming: 0 bases; J trimming: 1 base; junction bases outside the gene matches: 0. From germline, CDR1 is ENHRY and CDR2 SYGVKD. The CDR3 totals 15 residues. CDR3 bases: TGTGCCATCAGTGAGTCGGGACAGGGCACAGATACGCAGTATTTT. Amino acids: CAISESGQGTDTQYF.

The chain combines TRBV23-1 with TRBJ1-5; weak D call: TRBD1 (5 bases). TRBV23-1 is an ORF; its function is uncertain. With 0 bases removed from V and 3 bases from J, the gap between germline ends came to 15 bases. The CDR3 contains 17 residues. The CDR3 DNA follows: TGCGCCAGCAGTCAATCGGACGGCAGGGAAAACAATCAGCCCCAGCATTTT. This gives the protein CASSQSDGRENNQPQHF.

This clone was detected a few times. The chain links TRBV19 to TRBJ2-5; the D is unclear. The CDR3 consists of 13 residues. V dropped 3 bases and J dropped 1 base, with 6 bases sitting between them. Looked up from germline, CDR1 is LNHDA and CDR2 is SQIVND (reference sequence). CDR3 in DNA: TGTGCCAGTAGTATTTCGGGCCAAGAGACCCAGTACTTC. This codes for CASSISGQETQYF.

This clone came up once. V gene TRBV29-1 combines with J gene TRBJ2-5; 9 nucleotides line up with TRBD2. There are 14 residues in the CDR3. J lost 5 bases, V lost 0 bases, and 4 bases had no gene match. Germline lookup yields CDR1 SQVTM and CDR2 ANQGSEA. The CDR3 loop reads CSVEEREGQETQYF. The CDR3 DNA sequence: TGCAGCGTTGAAGAGCGGGAGGGCCAGGAGACCCAGTACTTC.

This clone was detected only once. The J gene is TRBJ2-7, the V gene TRBV4-3; 8 positions agree with TRBD1. Unmatched junction bases numbered 3, after V lost 1 base and J lost 1 base. The germline V gene encodes CDR1 LGHNA and CDR2 YSLEER. The CDR3 contains 15 residues. CDR3 coding DNA: TGCGCCAGCAGCCAAGGACAGGGGTTGTCCTACGAGCAGTACTTC. Translated: CASSQGQGLSYEQYF.

The rearrangement links TRBV4-2 to TRBJ2-2; maybe TRBD2 (6 bases). Germline V CDR1 and CDR2: LGHNA, YNFKEQ. Trimming stripped 1 base from V and 3 bases from J, with 15 bases between. The CDR3 loop spans 17 amino acids. The CDR3 region is CASSQAVGSGHTGELFF. The CDR3 DNA follows: TGTGCCAGCAGCCAAGCTGTTGGCAGCGGGCACACCGGGGAGCTGTTTTTT.

This chain joins TRBV6-5 and TRBJ2-3; 10 positions match TRBD2. The CDR3 runs 16 residues. J lost 3 bases, V lost 6 bases, and 9 bases had no gene match. The germline V gene encodes CDR1 MNHEY and CDR2 SVGAGI. The CDR3 loop is CASSYPLAGATDTQYF. The CDR3 bases are TGTGCCAGCAGCTACCCTCTAGCGGGAGCTACAGATACGCAGTATTTT.

The chain carries TRBV9 and TRBJ2-7, with D maybe TRBD2 (6 bases). In germline, CDR1 is SGDLS, CDR2 YYNGEE. V was pared by 0 bases and J by 0 bases, with 10 bases between. This CDR3 has 15 residues. The CDR3 nucleotides read TGTGCCAGCAGCGTAGCACCTAGCGCCTCCTACGAGCAGTACTTC. This codes for CASSVAPSASYEQYF.

The J gene is TRBJ2-7, the V gene TRBV7-8; D may be TRBD2 (6 bases). Germline assignment: CDR1 SGHVS and CDR2 FQNEAQ. The CDR3 contains 14 residues. V gave up 5 bases and J gave up 3 bases, with 14 bases separating them. The CDR3 DNA sequence: TGTGCCAGCAGCAGGGGAGGAGGGAACTACGAGCAGTACTTC. Its protein product is CASSRGGGNYEQYF.

V and J are TRBV6-1 and TRBJ2-2, with 8 bases identical to TRBD1. The CDR3 spans 15 residues. Trimming cost V 2 bases and J 3 bases; bases outside gene matches: 2. The germline gives CDR1 MNHNS, CDR2 SASEGT. Written as DNA, the CDR3 is TGTGCCAGCAGTGAAAGGACAGGGCACACCGGGGAGCTGTTTTTT. Its protein is CASSERTGHTGELFF.

The V and J genes are TRBV11-2 and TRBJ2-1; 12 nucleotides line up with TRBD2. CDR1 and CDR2 (germline): SGHAT, FQNNGV. The V and J ends lost 0 bases and 9 bases, in that order; junction bases with no gene match: 18. This CDR3 spans 20 amino acids. CDR3 sequence reads: CASSLEASLAGGPLHGEQFF. CDR3 nucleotides: TGTGCCAGCAGCTTAGAGGCTAGTCTAGCGGGAGGGCCACTGCACGGTGAGCAGTTCTTC.

This rearrangement joins TRBV19 to TRBJ1-5; TRBD1 matches 12 bases. Germline V lookup: CDR1 LNHDA, CDR2 SQIVND (reference sequence). V trimming: 7 bases; J trimming: 7 bases; junction bases outside the gene matches: 11. The CDR3 runs 16 residues. CDR3 nucleotides: TGTGCCAGTAACCCCCCCGGGACAGGGGGCCAGCAGCCCCAGCATTTT. Residues: CASNPPGTGGQQPQHF. Using reference TRBV19 and TRBJ1-5 for the parts outside the CDR3, the full variable domain is DGGITQSPKYLFRKEGQNVTLSCEQNLNHDAMYWYRQDPGQGLRLIYYSQIVNDFQKGDIAEGYSVSREKKESFPLTVTSAQKNPTAFYLCASNPPGTGGQQPQHFGDGTRLSIL.

The chain links TRBV12-5 to TRBJ2-1, with 11 bases identical to TRBD2. V lost 5 bases and J lost 4; bases outside the gene matches: 4. CDR1 and CDR2 (germline): LGHNT, FRNRAP. CDR3 length equals 15 residues. CDR3 amino acids: CASGIGTSGYNEQFF. Here the CDR3 DNA reads TGTGCTAGTGGTATTGGGACTAGCGGATACAATGAGCAGTTCTTC. Variable domain in full (rest from reference TRBV12-5 and TRBJ2-1): DARVTQTPRHKVTEMGQEVTMRCQPILGHNTVFWYRQTMMQGLELLAYFRNRAPLDDSGMPKDRFSAEMPDATLATLKIQPSEPRDSAVYFCASGIGTSGYNEQFFGPGTRLTVL.

The rearrangement joins TRBV5-1 to TRBJ2-3; 9 bases agree with TRBD1. The CDR3 is made up of 16 amino acids. Per the germline V gene, CDR1 is SGHRS and CDR2 is YFSETQ. J lost 1 base, V lost 3 bases, and 6 bases had no gene match. The CDR3, as DNA: TGCGCCAGCAGCTCAGGGGACAGGGTTGGCACAGATACGCAGTATTTT. It encodes CASSSGDRVGTDTQYF.

The chain has TRBV18 and TRBJ2-1; D remains unclear. Trimming shortened V by 3 bases and J by 4 bases, and 7 bases separated the two germline ends. The CDR3 is 13 residues long. The germline CDR1 and CDR2 sequences are KGHSH and LQKENI. CDR3: CASSPLGYNEQFF. CDR3 sequence (DNA): TGTGCCAGCTCACCCCTAGGTTACAATGAGCAGTTCTTC.

The chain combines TRBV7-2 with TRBJ2-3; D is possibly TRBD2 (5 bases). Trimming shortened V by 5 bases and J by 6 bases, and 12 bases separated the two germline ends. The CDR3 is 13 amino acids. Germline CDR1 is SGHTA and CDR2 is FQGNSA. The CDR3 region has the DNA TGTGCCAGCAGCGTATTAGCGAGGGATACGCAGTATTTT. It specifies CASSVLARDTQYF. The full variable domain, completed using reference TRBV7-2 and TRBJ2-3, is GAGVSQSPSNKVTEKGKDVELRCDPISGHTALYWYRQSLGQGLEFLIYFQGNSAPDKSGLPSDRFSAERTGGSVSTLTIQRTQQEDSAVYLCASSVLARDTQYFGPGTRLTVL.

V gene TRBV5-4 combines with J gene TRBJ2-7; 9 bases are shared with TRBD1. Germline V gene sequence: CDR1 SGHNT, CDR2 YYREEE (reference sequence). The CDR3 covers 13 residues. J was trimmed by 5 bases and V by 0 bases; bases with no gene match: 0. The CDR3, as DNA: TGTGCCAGCAGCTTGGGGGACAGGGACGAGCAGTACTTC. Protein product: CASSLGDRDEQYF.

The CDR3 region is CASSLGTSGISVTDTQYF. CDR3 bases: TGTGCCAGCAGCTTAGGCACTAGCGGGATAAGTGTTACAGATACGCAGTATTTT. The chain carries TRBV11-1 and TRBJ2-3, with TRBD2 identical over 10 bases. V dropped 1 base and J dropped 3; count of bases not matched to a gene: 10. The CDR3 totals 18 residues. Germline V gives CDR1 SGHAT, CDR2 FQDESV (reference sequence).

V is TRBV9 and J is TRBJ1-2, with a possible D match to TRBD1 (6 bases). CDR3 size: 15 residues. Between the trimmed V and J ends, which lost 5 bases and 2 bases, there was a span of 16 bases. Germline V gene data show CDR1 as SGDLS and CDR2 as YYNGEE. CDR3 sequence (DNA): TGTGCCAGCAGTAACTGGCAGGGGCCAAACTATGGCTACACCTTC. The encoded protein is CASSNWQGPNYGYTF.